This T cell receptor beta chain was sequenced during a study of T cells in Graves' hyperthyroidism and ophthalmopathy (dated by TCRdb to about 2019). Study-level background: Peripheral blood was collected at initial diagnosis, before any treatment. In addition, the study compared T-cell repertoires in thyroid tissue and in blood from several Graves' hyperthyroidism patients. According to the paper, TCR Vbeta CDR3 sequencing was carried out on some 130 peripheral blood samples, which came from 40 to 45 ophthalmopathy, around 75 hyperthyroidism and approximately 17 progressor patients. Prospective prediction of ophthalmopathy was tested in an independent validation cohort consisting of under 20 hyperthyroidism patients and approximately 16 patients who later progressed to ophthalmopathy. To identify TCR V-J signatures that set the groups apart, the researchers used a discovery cohort of about a hundred patients, made up of 40 to 45 with Graves' ophthalmopathy and 57 with stable Graves' hyperthyroidism. The 75 to 100 discovery patients were randomly split 7:3 into training and test sets. After blood sampling, hyperthyroidism patients were treated with methimazole at a starting dose of 30 mg daily, and ophthalmopathy patients were treated with high-dose intravenous methylprednisolone.

The TCR beta CDR3 regions were amplified from the RNA transcripts. The first round of RT-PCR for the TCR CDR3 was performed with the HTBI primer set and the Qiagen OneStep RT-PCR kit. Libraries were constructed in a second round of multiplex PCR, after which size selection and purification were performed. The libraries were sequenced on an Illumina HiSeq2000 using paired-end 100 bp reads. The paper's data handling went like this. SOAPnuke was used to process the raw data, throwing out any read that contained adapters or uncalled bases, had a mean Phred below 15, or lacked an exact constant-primer or identifier match. COPE v1.2.5 was used to merge the high-quality paired reads, and each unique nucleotide sequence was defined as a clonotype. Clonotypes were aligned to IMGT TRBV, TRBD and TRBJ reference segments using MiTCR v1.1. Analysis was restricted to V-J combinations with a frequency above 0.0001, which covered roughly 99% of repertoires. The TCS score was defined as F50 (clonal expansion) divided by E x V (chaos), with BLOSUM62-based TCRdist calculated between CDR3 peptides within each V-J. Welch's t-statistics and random forest reduced 450 to 600 V-J features to around 14, which were used in a naive Bayes classifier (R e1071). In TCRdb, the public reads were trimmed at Q25 with fastp and aligned with MiXCR, with productive beta chains retained. Here each entry gathers all rows of one CDR3 protein and keeps the most common genes and DNA. TCRdb assigned the V and J calls; the authors' analysis was not used. In this sample the table shows about 500,000 distinct CDR3 sequences, around 16% of which occur a single time. The ten largest clones add up to over 25% of the sample.

Taken from the germline V gene, the CDR1 and CDR2 loops are SNHLY and FYNNEI. Compared with germline, V lacks 10 bases and J lacks 9 bases; bases without a gene match: 11. The CDR3 measures 13 amino acids from cysteine to phenylalanine. Kept here is only the CDR3 DNA, which spans 39 bases and is read in frame from base 1. This clonotype has just one count. Its binding antigen is unknown. This may be a read error, as it is one base from a much larger clone. The paper's findings and limits, for the study overall: Blood samples also contained most of the expanded thyroid clonotypes (frequency above 0.001), which suggests that blood repertoires may reflect thyroid immune responses. In cross-validation, a model built on a 13 V-J signature told ophthalmopathy apart from stable hyperthyroidism with just under 90% sensitivity and around 81% specificity, and in testing the same model reached 80%/75%. During validation, the model predicted progression to ophthalmopathy a median of around 6 months ahead of onset, with 60% to 71% sensitivity and about 72% specificity. Sample size was not statistically predetermined, and investigators were not blinded to group allocation.

In the ophthalmopathy patients, disease was moderately to severely active, with a Clinical Activity Score of 3 or more, a NOSPECS grade of 4 or more, and a duration of less than 3 months. Any patient with an uncontrolled infection, another autoimmune disease, pregnancy or lactation was excluded. Diagnoses relied on clinical symptoms, serum thyroxine and TRAb, thyroid ultrasound and orbital computed tomography. PBMCs were separated from under 11 ml of fresh peripheral blood using Ficoll-Paque density gradient centrifugation. Total RNA was extracted with Trizol reagent, and quality was checked on an Agilent 2100 Bioanalyzer.

The chain links TRBV2 with TRBJ2-1; 8 central bases correspond to TRBD1. The receptor comes from a woman aged 25-40 years with Graves' ophthalmopathy. Sequencing was done on a sample of blood. CDR3 region: CAIDRGVGSEQFF. Read as DNA, the sequence is TGTGCCATCGACAGGGGAGTGGGGAGTGAGCAGTTCTTC. The CDR3 plus the reference TRBV2 and TRBJ2-1 genes for the other parts give the full variable domain: EPEVTQTPSHQVTQMGQEVILRCVPISNHLYFYWYRQILGQKVEFLVSFYNNEISEKSEIFDDQFSVERPDGSNFTLKIRSTKLEDSAMYFCAIDRGVGSEQFFGPGTRLTVL.